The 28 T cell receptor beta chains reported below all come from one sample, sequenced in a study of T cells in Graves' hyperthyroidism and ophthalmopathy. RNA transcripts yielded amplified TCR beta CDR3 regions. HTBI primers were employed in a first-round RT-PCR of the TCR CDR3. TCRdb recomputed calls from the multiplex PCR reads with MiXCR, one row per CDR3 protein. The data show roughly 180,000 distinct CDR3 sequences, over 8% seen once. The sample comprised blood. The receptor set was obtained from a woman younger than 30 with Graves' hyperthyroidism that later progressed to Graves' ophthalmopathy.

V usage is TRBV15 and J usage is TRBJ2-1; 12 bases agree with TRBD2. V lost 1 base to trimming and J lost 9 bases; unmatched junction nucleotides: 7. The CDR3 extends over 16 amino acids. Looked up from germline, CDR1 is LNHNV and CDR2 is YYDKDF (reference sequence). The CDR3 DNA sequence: TGTGCCACCAGCAGAGCCCGAACGGGACTAGCGGGTGAGCAGTTCTTC. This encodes CATSRARTGLAGEQFF.

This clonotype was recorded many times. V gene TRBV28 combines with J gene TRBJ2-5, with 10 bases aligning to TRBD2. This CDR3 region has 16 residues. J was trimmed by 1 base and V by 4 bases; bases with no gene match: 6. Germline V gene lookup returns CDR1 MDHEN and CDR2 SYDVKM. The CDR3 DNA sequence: TGTGCCAGCAGTTCTTTAGCGGGGGGCCTCCAAGAGACCCAGTACTTC. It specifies CASSSLAGGLQETQYF.

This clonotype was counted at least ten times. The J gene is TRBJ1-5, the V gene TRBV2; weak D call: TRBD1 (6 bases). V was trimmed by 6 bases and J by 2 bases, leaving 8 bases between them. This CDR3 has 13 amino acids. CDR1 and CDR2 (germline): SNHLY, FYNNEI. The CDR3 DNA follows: TGTGCCAGCAGGTACAGGGGCAATCAGCCCCAGCATTTT. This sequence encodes CASRYRGNQPQHF.

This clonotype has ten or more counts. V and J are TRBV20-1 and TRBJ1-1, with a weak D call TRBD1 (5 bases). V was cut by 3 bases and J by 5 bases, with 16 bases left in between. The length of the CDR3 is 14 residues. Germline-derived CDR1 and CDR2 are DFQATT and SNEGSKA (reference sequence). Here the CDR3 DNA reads TGCAGTGCTAGTCGAACGGGGGAGGAAACTGAAGCTTTCTTT. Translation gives CSASRTGEETEAFF.

DNA of the CDR3: TGTGCCAGTAGTATAGCCCTCAACACAGATACGCAGTATTTT. Protein product: CASSIALNTDTQYF. The chain recombines TRBV19 with TRBJ2-3; D gene uncertain. From germline, CDR1 is LNHDA and CDR2 SQIVND (reference sequence). Trimming pared 1 base from V and 2 bases from J, leaving 7 bases between. This CDR3 has 14 residues.

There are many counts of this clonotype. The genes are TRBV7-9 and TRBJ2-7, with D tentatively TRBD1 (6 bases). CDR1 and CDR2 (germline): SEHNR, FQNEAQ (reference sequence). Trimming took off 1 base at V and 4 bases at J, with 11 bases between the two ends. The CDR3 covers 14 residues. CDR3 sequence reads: CASSLVAGEYEQYF. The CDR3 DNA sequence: TGTGCCAGCAGCTTAGTAGCAGGGGAGTACGAGCAGTACTTC.

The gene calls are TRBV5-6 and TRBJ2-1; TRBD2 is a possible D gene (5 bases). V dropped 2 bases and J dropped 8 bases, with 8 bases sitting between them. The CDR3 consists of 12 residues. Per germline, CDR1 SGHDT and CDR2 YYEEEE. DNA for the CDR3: TGTGCCAGCAGCTTTAGCGTCGATGAGCAGTTCTTC. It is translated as CASSFSVDEQFF.

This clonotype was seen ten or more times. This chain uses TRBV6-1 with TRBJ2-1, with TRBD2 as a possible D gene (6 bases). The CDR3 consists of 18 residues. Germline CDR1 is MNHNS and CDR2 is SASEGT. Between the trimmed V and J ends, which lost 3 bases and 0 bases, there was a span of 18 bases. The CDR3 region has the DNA TGTGCCAGCAGTGACCTCCATGGTATGACTAGCTCCTACAATGAGCAGTTCTTC. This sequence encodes CASSDLHGMTSSYNEQFF.

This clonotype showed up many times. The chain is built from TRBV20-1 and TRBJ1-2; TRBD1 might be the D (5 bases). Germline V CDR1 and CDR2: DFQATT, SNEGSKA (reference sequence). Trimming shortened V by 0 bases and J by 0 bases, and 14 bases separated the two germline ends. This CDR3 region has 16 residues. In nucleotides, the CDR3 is TGCAGTGCTAGAGATCAGGGCAGGTCCCCTAACTATGGCTACACCTTC. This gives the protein CSARDQGRSPNYGYTF.

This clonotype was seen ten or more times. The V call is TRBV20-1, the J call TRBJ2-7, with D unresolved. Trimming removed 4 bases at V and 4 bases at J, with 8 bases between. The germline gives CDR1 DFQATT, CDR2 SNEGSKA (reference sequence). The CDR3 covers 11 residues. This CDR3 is CSAIRRYEQYF. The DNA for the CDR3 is TGCAGTGCTATAAGGAGATACGAGCAGTACTTC.

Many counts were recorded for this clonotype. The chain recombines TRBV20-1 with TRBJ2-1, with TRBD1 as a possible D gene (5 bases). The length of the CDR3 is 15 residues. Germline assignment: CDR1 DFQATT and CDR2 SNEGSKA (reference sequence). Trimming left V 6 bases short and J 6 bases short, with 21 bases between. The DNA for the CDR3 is TGCAGTGCGGATCAGGGCGTTGTCGGGTCCAATGAGCAGTTCTTC. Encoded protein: CSADQGVVGSNEQFF.

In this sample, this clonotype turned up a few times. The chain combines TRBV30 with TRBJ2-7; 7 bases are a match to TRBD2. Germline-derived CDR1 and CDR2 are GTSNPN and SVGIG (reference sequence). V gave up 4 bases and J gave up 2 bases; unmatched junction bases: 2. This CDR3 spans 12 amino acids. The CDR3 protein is CAWMGRAYEQYF. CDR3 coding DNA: TGTGCCTGGATGGGGAGGGCCTACGAGCAGTACTTC.

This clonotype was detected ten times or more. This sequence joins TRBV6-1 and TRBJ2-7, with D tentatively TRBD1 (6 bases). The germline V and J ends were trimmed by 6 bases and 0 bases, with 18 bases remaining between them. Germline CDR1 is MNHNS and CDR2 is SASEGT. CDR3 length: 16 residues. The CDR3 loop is CASSSLQGYSSYEQYF. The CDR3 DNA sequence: TGTGCCAGCAGCTCCCTACAGGGCTACAGCTCCTACGAGCAGTACTTC.

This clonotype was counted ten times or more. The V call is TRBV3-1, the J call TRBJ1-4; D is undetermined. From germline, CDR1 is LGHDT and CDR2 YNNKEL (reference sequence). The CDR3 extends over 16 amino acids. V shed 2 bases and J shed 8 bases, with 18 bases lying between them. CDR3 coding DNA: TGTGCCAGCAGCCAACGCTGGGCAGAGGTTCAGGAAAAACTGTTTTTT. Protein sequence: CASSQRWAEVQEKLFF.

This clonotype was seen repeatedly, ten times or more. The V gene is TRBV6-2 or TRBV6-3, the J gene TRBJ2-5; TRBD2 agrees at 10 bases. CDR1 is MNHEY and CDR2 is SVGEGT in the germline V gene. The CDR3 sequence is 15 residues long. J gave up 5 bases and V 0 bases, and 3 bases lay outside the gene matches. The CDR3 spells CASSYSLAGDETQYF. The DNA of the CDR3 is TGTGCCAGCAGTTACTCCCTAGCGGGGGATGAGACCCAGTACTTC.

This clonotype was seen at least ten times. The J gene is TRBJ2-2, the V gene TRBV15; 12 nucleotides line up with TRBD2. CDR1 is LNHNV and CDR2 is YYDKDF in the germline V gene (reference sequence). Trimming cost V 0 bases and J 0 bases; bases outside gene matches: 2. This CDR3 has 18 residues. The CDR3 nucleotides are TGTGCCACCAGCAGAGATCCTAGCGGGGGGGCGAACACCGGGGAGCTGTTTTTT. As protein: CATSRDPSGGANTGELFF.

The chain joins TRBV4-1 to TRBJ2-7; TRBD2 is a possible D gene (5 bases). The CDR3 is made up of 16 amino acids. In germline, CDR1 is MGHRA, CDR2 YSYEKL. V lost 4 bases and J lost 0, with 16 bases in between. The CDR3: CASSPVGLETSYEQYF. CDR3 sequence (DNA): TGCGCCAGCAGCCCCGTCGGACTGGAAACCTCCTACGAGCAGTACTTC.

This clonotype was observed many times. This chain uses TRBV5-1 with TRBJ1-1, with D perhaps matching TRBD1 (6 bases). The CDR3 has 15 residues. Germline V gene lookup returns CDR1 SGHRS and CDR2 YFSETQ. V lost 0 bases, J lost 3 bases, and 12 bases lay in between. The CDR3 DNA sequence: TGCGCCAGCAGCTTGGCGGGGGGGCGGGACACTGAAGCTTTCTTT. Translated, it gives CASSLAGGRDTEAFF.

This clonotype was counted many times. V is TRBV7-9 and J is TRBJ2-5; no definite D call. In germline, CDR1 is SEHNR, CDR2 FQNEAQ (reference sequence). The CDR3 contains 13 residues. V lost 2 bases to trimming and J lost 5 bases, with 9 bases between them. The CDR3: CASSLPPEETQYF. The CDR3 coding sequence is TGTGCCAGCAGCTTACCGCCAGAGGAGACCCAGTACTTC.

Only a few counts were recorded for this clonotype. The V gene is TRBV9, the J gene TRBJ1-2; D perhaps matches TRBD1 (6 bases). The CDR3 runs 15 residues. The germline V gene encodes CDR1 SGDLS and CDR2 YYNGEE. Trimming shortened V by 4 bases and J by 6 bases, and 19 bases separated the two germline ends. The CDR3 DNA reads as TGTGCCAGCAGCCCCGAGAAGGACAGCCGCCATGGCTACACCTTC. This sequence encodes CASSPEKDSRHGYTF.

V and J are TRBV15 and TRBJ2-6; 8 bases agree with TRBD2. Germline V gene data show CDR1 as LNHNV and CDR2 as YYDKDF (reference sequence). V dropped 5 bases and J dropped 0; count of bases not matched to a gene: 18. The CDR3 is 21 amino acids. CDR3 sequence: CATSGRRRGATPLSGANVLTF. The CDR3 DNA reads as TGTGCCACCAGCGGACGCCGGCGGGGGGCCACACCCCTCTCTGGGGCCAACGTCCTGACTTTC.

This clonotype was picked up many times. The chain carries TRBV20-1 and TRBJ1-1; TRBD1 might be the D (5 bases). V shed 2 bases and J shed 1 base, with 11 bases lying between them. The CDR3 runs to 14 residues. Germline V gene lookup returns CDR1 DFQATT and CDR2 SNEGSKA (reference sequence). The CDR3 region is CSARPGRTNTEAFF. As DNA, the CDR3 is TGCAGTGCTAGACCGGGACGGACGAACACTGAAGCTTTCTTT.

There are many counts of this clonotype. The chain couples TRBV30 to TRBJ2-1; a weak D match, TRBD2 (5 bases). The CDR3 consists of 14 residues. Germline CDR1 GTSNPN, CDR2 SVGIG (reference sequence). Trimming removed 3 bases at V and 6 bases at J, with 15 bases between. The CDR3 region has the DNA TGTGCCTGGAGCCGTCCAGGAGGAGGCAATGAGCAGTTCTTC. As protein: CAWSRPGGGNEQFF.

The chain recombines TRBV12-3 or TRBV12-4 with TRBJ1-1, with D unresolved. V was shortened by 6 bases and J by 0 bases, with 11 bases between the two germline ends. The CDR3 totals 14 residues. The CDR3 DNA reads TGTGCCAGCAGACCCCATACAGTGAACACTGAAGCTTTCTTT. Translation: CASRPHTVNTEAFF.

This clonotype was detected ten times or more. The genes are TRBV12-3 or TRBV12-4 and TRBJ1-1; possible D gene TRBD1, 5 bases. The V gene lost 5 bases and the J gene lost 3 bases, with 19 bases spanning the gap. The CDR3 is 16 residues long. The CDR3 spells CASSASGIVGDTEAFF. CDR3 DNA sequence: TGTGCCAGCAGTGCCTCGGGGATTGTAGGGGACACTGAAGCTTTCTTT.

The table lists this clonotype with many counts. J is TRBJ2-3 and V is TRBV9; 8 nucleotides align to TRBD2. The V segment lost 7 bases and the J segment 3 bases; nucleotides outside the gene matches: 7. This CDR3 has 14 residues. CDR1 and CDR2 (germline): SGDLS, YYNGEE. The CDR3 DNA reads TGTGCCAGCGGGGTAGCGGGAAGGACAGATACGCAGTATTTT. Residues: CASGVAGRTDTQYF.

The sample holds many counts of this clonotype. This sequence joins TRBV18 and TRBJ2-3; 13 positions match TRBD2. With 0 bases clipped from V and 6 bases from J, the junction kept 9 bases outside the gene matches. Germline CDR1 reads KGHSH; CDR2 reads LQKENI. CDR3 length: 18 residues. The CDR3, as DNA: TGTGCCAGCTCACCACCGACCGGGACTAGCGGGGTGTTGGATACGCAGTATTTT. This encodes CASSPPTGTSGVLDTQYF.

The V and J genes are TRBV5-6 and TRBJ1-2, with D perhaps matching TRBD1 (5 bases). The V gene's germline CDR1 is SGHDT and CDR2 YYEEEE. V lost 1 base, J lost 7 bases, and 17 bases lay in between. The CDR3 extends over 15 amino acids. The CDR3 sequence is CASSLINRPSGGYTF. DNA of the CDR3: TGTGCCAGCAGCTTGATTAACAGGCCGTCTGGTGGCTACACCTTC.